A selection of T cell receptor beta chains follows, all from one sample in a study of CD8 T cells in Susac syndrome. TCRdb recomputed calls from the immunoSEQ multiplex PCR reads with MiXCR, one row per CDR3 protein. The data show roughly 200,000 distinct CDR3 sequences, 85% to 95% seen once. What was sequenced was CD8+ T cells from PBMCs. The receptors shown here come from a human donor with multiple sclerosis. CDR3s include the opening cysteine and the closing phenylalanine or tryptophan. A D gene is named only where the DNA matches it firmly. The listing skips clone size in some rows; elsewhere it reads once, few, many or a size class.

d_call	v_call	clone_size	j_call	cdr3_aa	cdr3_nt
NA	TRBV6-2/TRBV6-3	NA	TRBJ2-4	CASSYGPGADIQYF	TGTGCCAGCAGTTACGGTCCAGGGGCGGACATTCAGTACTTC
TRBD1	TRBV5-1	NA	TRBJ2-7	CASSQGTAYEQYF	TGCGCCAGCAGCCAGGGGACAGCCTACGAGCAGTACTTC
NA	TRBV12-3/TRBV12-4	NA	TRBJ2-7	CASSRGLGEQYF	TGTGCCAGCAGCCGGGGGCTGGGAGAGCAGTACTTC
TRBD1	TRBV3-1	NA	TRBJ2-5	CASSPRDRPFGWGPKETQYF	TGTGCCAGCAGCCCTCGGGACAGGCCCTTTGGATGGGGTCCGAAAGAGACCCAGTACTTC
TRBD2	TRBV6-1	NA	TRBJ2-1	CASSYPAGQFF	TGTGCCAGCAGTTACCCAGCGGGACAGTTCTTC
TRBD1	TRBV5-1	NA	TRBJ2-7	CASSQRQGASYEQYF	TGCGCCAGCAGCCAGAGACAGGGGGCTTCCTACGAGCAGTACTTC
NA	TRBV13	NA	TRBJ1-5	CASSLGRTSNQPQHF	TGTGCCAGCAGCTTAGGCCGAACTAGCAATCAGCCCCAGCATTTT
NA	TRBV27	NA	TRBJ2-1	CASSATVGEQFF	TGTGCCAGCAGTGCGACCGTGGGTGAGCAGTTCTTC
NA	TRBV19	NA	TRBJ1-1	CASRFGQNTEAFF	TGTGCCAGTAGGTTCGGACAGAACACTGAAGCTTTCTTT
TRBD1	TRBV12-3/TRBV12-4	NA	TRBJ2-1	CASGNRDRRFF	TGTGCCAGCGGGAACCGGGACAGAAGGTTCTTC
NA	TRBV27	NA	TRBJ1-2	CASSRSGGSLPGYTF	TGTGCCAGCAGTCGTTCGGGGGGATCGCTACCTGGCTACACCTTC
TRBD1	TRBV12-3/TRBV12-4	NA	TRBJ1-1	CASSTTGGWDTEAFF	TGTGCCAGCAGTACTACAGGGGGCTGGGACACTGAAGCTTTCTTT
TRBD1	TRBV15	NA	TRBJ2-3	CATSSGQGSTDTQYF	TGTGCCACCAGCAGCGGACAGGGGTCCACAGATACGCAGTATTTT
NA	TRBV28	NA	TRBJ2-2	CASSFSQINTGELFF	TGTGCCAGCAGTTTTTCACAAATAAACACCGGGGAGCTGTTTTTT
NA	TRBV7-9	NA	TRBJ2-1	CASSLPPQFF	TGTGCCAGCAGCTTACCACCCCAGTTCTTC
NA	TRBV29-1	once	TRBJ1-1	CSVEDGFESEAFF	TGCAGCGTTGAAGATGGATTCGAATCTGAAGCTTTCTTT
NA	TRBV29-1	NA	TRBJ1-2	CSVDSYTF	TGCAGCGTTGATTCTTACACCTTC
NA	TRBV27	once	TRBJ2-3	CASSSFRARETDTQYF	TGTGCCAGCAGTTCCTTCCGGGCCAGGGAGACAGATACGCAGTATTTT
NA	TRBV19	NA	TRBJ2-7	CASSILPGPTYEQYF	TGTGCCAGTAGTATTTTGCCGGGACCTACCTACGAGCAGTACTTC
NA	TRBV29-1	NA	TRBJ2-1	CSVDGRKSSYNEQFF	TGCAGCGTTGACGGTCGGAAAAGCTCCTACAATGAGCAGTTCTTC
NA	TRBV3-1	NA	TRBJ2-6	CASSQGGRRSGANVLTF	TGTGCCAGCAGCCAAGGGGGACGACGCTCTGGGGCCAACGTCCTGACTTTC
NA	TRBV4-1	NA	TRBJ2-1	CASSQMLTSWNEQFF	TGCGCCAGCAGCCAAATGTTGACCTCTTGGAATGAGCAGTTCTTC
NA	TRBV7-9	NA	TRBJ2-7	CASSSRISSYEQYF	TGTGCCAGCAGCTCCAGGATTAGCTCCTACGAGCAGTACTTC
NA	TRBV29-1	NA	TRBJ2-3	CSVAPVSTDTQYF	TGCAGCGTTGCGCCAGTAAGCACAGATACGCAGTATTTT
TRBD2	TRBV20-1	NA	TRBJ2-3	CSALDFTSGYTTNTDTQYF	TGCAGTGCTCTCGACTTTACTAGCGGCTACACGACAAACACAGATACGCAGTATTTT
NA	TRBV13	once	TRBJ1-5	CASSRTQFHQPQHF	TGTGCCAGCAGCCGGACACAGTTCCATCAGCCCCAGCATTTT
TRBD2	TRBV7-8	NA	TRBJ2-1	CASSFTLAGGYNEQFF	TGTGCCAGCAGCTTCACGTTAGCGGGGGGTTACAATGAGCAGTTCTTC
NA	TRBV7-9	few	TRBJ2-5	CASSFQETQYF	TGTGCCAGCAGTTTCCAAGAGACCCAGTACTTC
NA	TRBV20-1	NA	TRBJ2-1	CSAKGLPLSYNEQFF	TGCAGTGCTAAGGGACTTCCGCTTTCCTACAATGAGCAGTTCTTC
TRBD2	TRBV29-1	NA	TRBJ2-7	CSVGVGLAAYEQYF	TGCAGCGTTGGGGTGGGACTAGCGGCCTACGAGCAGTACTTC
TRBD1	TRBV9	NA	TRBJ1-1	CASSVGQGAVTEAFF	TGTGCCAGCAGCGTAGGGCAGGGGGCCGTCACTGAAGCTTTCTTT
NA	TRBV15	once	TRBJ2-3	CATSERPGTLHPDTQYF	TGTGCCACCAGCGAGAGACCCGGGACTCTTCACCCAGATACGCAGTATTTT
NA	TRBV6-5	NA	TRBJ2-1	CASSYSRGINNHNEQFF	TGTGCCAGCAGTTACTCGAGGGGAATCAACAATCACAATGAGCAGTTCTTC
NA	TRBV11-1	NA	TRBJ2-3	CASSLTGDTQYF	TGTGCCAGCAGCTTAACAGGGGATACGCAGTATTTT
NA	TRBV2	NA	TRBJ2-5	CASEKLGRLEETQYF	TGTGCCAGCGAGAAACTGGGGCGATTGGAAGAGACCCAGTACTTC
TRBD1	TRBV12-3/TRBV12-4	NA	TRBJ1-5	CASAYTPGQVTEWPQHF	TGTGCCAGCGCCTATACCCCGGGACAGGTGACGGAGTGGCCCCAGCATTTT
NA	TRBV12-3/TRBV12-4	NA	TRBJ1-1	CASSSRRDTEAFF	TGTGCCAGCAGTTCCAGGAGAGACACTGAAGCTTTCTTT
TRBD1	TRBV9	NA	TRBJ2-1	CASSVKGQDYNEQFF	TGTGCCAGCAGCGTAAAGGGACAGGACTACAATGAGCAGTTCTTC
NA	TRBV7-9	NA	TRBJ1-1	CASSFVGQLGAFF	TGTGCCAGCAGCTTCGTTGGCCAGCTGGGGGCTTTCTTT
NA	TRBV5-1	NA	TRBJ2-7	CASSLKAHEQYF	TGCGCCAGCAGCTTAAAGGCCCACGAGCAGTACTTC
NA	TRBV13	NA	TRBJ2-6	CASGRQTSGANVLTF	TGTGCCAGCGGCCGACAGACCTCTGGGGCCAACGTCCTGACTTTC
NA	TRBV12-3/TRBV12-4	NA	TRBJ1-1	CASSLLNTEAFF	TGTGCCAGCAGTCTGCTGAACACTGAAGCTTTCTTT
NA	TRBV6-5	NA	TRBJ2-7	CASSYDPGTSYYEQYF	TGTGCCAGCAGTTACGACCCCGGGACAAGCTACTACGAGCAGTACTTC
NA	TRBV12-3/TRBV12-4	NA	TRBJ2-1	CASSPPGLDEQFF	TGTGCCAGCAGCCCACCAGGACTTGATGAGCAGTTCTTC
NA	TRBV11-2	NA	TRBJ1-2	CATPGDRGQGGYTF	TGTGCCACCCCTGGGGACCGCGGGCAAGGAGGCTACACCTTC
NA	TRBV7-8	NA	TRBJ1-5	CASSLVGGSSNQPQHF	TGTGCCAGCAGCTTAGTTGGGGGGAGCAGCAATCAGCCCCAGCATTTT
NA	TRBV14	NA	TRBJ2-7	CASSQARTGDQYF	TGTGCCAGCAGCCAAGCCCGGACGGGGGACCAGTACTTC
NA	TRBV5-6	NA	TRBJ2-7	CASSLGSRAYEQYF	TGTGCCAGCAGCTTGGGTAGCCGCGCCTACGAGCAGTACTTC
NA	TRBV29-1	NA	TRBJ2-7	CSARNVANEQYF	TGCAGCGCTCGAAACGTGGCTAACGAGCAGTACTTC